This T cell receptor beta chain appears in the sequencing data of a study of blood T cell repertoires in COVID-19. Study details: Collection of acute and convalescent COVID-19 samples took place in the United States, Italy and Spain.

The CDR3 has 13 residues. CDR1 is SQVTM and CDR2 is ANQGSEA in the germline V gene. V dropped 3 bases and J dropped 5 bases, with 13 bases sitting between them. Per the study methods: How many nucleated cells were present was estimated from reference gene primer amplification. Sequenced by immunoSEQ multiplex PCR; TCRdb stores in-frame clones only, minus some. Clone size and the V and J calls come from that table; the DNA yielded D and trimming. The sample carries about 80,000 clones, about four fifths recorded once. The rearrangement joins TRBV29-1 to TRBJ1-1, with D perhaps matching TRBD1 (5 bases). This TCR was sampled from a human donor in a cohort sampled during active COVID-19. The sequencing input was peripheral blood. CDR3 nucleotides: TGCAGCGTTGAGGGCAGGGTGGGGACTGAAGCTTTCTTT. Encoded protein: CSVEGRVGTEAFF. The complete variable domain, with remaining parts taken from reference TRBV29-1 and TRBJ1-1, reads SAVISQKPSRDICQRGTSLTIQCQVDSQVTMMFWYRQQPGQSLTLIATANQGSEATYESGFVIDKFPISRPNLTFSTLTVSNMSPEDSSIYLCSVEGRVGTEAFFGQGTRLTVV.